These 18 T cell receptor beta chains originate from one sample sequenced in a study of cytomegalovirus exposure and HLA in healthy donors. TCRdb's table, derived via immunoSEQ multiplex PCR, lists solely in-frame clones and lacks some. The top ten hold under 6.5% of the sample, which has some 98,000 clones, approximately 84% seen once. Sequencing was carried out using PBMCs. The receptors were gathered from a man younger than 35 in good health and CMV-seropositive.

The chain employs TRBV5-4 and TRBJ1-4; D not certain. Trimming cost V 3 bases and J 2 bases, with 8 bases left between them. The CDR3 has 14 residues. The germline V gene encodes CDR1 SGHNT and CDR2 YYREEE (reference sequence). CDR3 amino acids: CASSSPGTNEKLFF. The CDR3 nucleotides read TGTGCCAGCAGCTCCCCGGGGACTAATGAAAAACTGTTTTTT. Full variable domain (outside the CDR3, taken from reference TRBV5-4 and TRBJ1-4): ETGVTQSPTHLIKTRGQQVTLRCSSQSGHNTVSWYQQALGQGPQFIFQYYREEENGRGNFPPRFSGLQFPNYSSELNVNALELDDSALYLCASSSPGTNEKLFFGSGTQLSVL.

The chain couples TRBV19 to TRBJ2-7; tentative D call: TRBD1 (6 bases). Trimming took 2 bases from V and 2 from J, leaving 7 bases between them. Germline V gene lookup returns CDR1 LNHDA and CDR2 SQIVND (reference sequence). This CDR3 is 13 amino acids long. The CDR3 loop reads CASSIRTAYEQYF. In DNA form, the CDR3 reads TGTGCCAGTAGTATACGGACAGCCTACGAGCAGTACTTC.

The chain has TRBV29-1 and TRBJ2-2; 7 bases are a match to TRBD2. V trimming: 6 bases; J trimming: 4 bases; junction bases outside the gene matches: 8. The CDR3 runs 14 residues. Germline values: CDR1 SQVTM, CDR2 ANQGSEA. CDR3 bases: TGCAGCGTCCAGAAGCGGGACTCCACCGGGGAGCTGTTTTTT. Translation gives CSVQKRDSTGELFF.

The chain employs TRBV7-2 and TRBJ2-1, with TRBD1 matching over 7 bases. The germline CDR1 and CDR2 sequences are SGHTA and FQGNSA. This CDR3 contains 16 residues. V dropped 5 bases and J dropped 6; count of bases not matched to a gene: 13. Here the CDR3 reads CASSPLQGTTPNEQFF. CDR3 bases: TGTGCCAGCAGCCCCCTACAGGGGACGACCCCCAATGAGCAGTTCTTC.

This clone was seen a handful of times. This chain joins TRBV21-1 and TRBJ2-1; the D call in the table, TRBD2, was not verified against the DNA. TRBV21-1 is flagged as a pseudogene. The CDR3 loop spans 15 amino acids. The CDR3 region has the DNA TGTGCCAGCAGCCCTGGGGCGGGACCCTACAATGAGCAGTTCTTC. Amino acid sequence: CASSPGAGPYNEQFF.

This chain connects TRBV9 to TRBJ2-2, with 9 nucleotides matching TRBD2. This CDR3 region has 17 residues. J lost 7 bases, V lost 4 bases, and 14 bases had no gene match. Germline V gene sequence: CDR1 SGDLS, CDR2 YYNGEE. CDR3 bases: TGTGCCAGCAGCCCCAGAAATTCGGCGGGGGGGAGCGGGGAGCTGTTTTTT. Protein: CASSPRNSAGGSGELFF.

The V call is TRBV19, the J call TRBJ2-7, with 8 bases matching TRBD1. The V segment lost 3 bases and the J segment 7 bases; nucleotides outside the gene matches: 8. The CDR3 has 14 residues. Germline CDR1 reads LNHDA; CDR2 reads SQIVND (reference sequence). The DNA of the CDR3 is TGTGCCAGTAGTATGGGTTCAGGGGGCGGGGAGCAGTACTTC. Its protein is CASSMGSGGGEQYF.

A note on this clone: At one of its ends the junction is not consistent with the germline gene, which may arise from a read error. This sequence joins TRBV7-3 and TRBJ2-3; TRBD2 aligns across 9 bases. Germline V lookup: CDR1 SGHTA, CDR2 FQGTGA. This CDR3 is built from 14 residues. CDR3 amino acids: CASSLGTSRDTQYF. In nucleotides, the CDR3 is TGTGCCAGCAGCTTAGGGACTAGCAGAGATACGCAGTATTTT.

As DNA, the CDR3 is TGTGCCAGCAGCCAGACAGGGAACCCTTATGAGGGCTACACCTTC. Translating gives CASSQTGNPYEGYTF. The V call is TRBV28, the J call TRBJ1-2, with TRBD1 matching over 7 bases. The V segment lost 6 bases and the J segment 8 bases; nucleotides outside the gene matches: 15. There are 15 residues in the CDR3. Per germline, CDR1 MDHEN and CDR2 SYDVKM.

This chain joins TRBV6-1 and TRBJ2-1; possibly TRBD2 for D (6 bases). Germline V lookup: CDR1 MNHNS, CDR2 SASEGT. The CDR3 sequence is 14 residues long. The V end was cut by 5 bases, the J end by 9 bases, with 17 bases between. CDR3 in DNA: TGTGCCAGCAGTAACGTCGTTAGGGGAGGTGAGCAGTTCTTC. Protein sequence: CASSNVVRGGEQFF.

CDR3 residues: CASSPERGWDNEQFF. CDR3 coding DNA: TGTGCCAGCAGCCCCGAAAGGGGATGGGACAATGAGCAGTTCTTC. V is TRBV4-2 and J is TRBJ2-1; D is possibly TRBD1 (5 bases). The CDR3 runs 15 residues. In germline, CDR1 is LGHNA, CDR2 YNFKEQ. The ends were cut back, 4 bases at V and 5 bases at J, with 15 bases in the middle.

V is TRBV7-9 and J is TRBJ2-1; 7 bases match TRBD1. This CDR3 comprises 14 residues. The germline V gene encodes CDR1 SEHNR and CDR2 FQNEAQ (reference sequence). The V and J ends lost 5 bases and 8 bases, in that order; junction bases with no gene match: 9. CDR3 DNA sequence: TGTGCCAGCAGCAAACTCGACAGGGTCCATGAGCAGTTCTTC. This translates into CASSKLDRVHEQFF.

The chain combines TRBV28 with TRBJ2-7; D possibly corresponds to TRBD1 (5 bases). There are 11 residues in the CDR3. The germline V gene has CDR1 MDHEN and CDR2 SYDVKM. V lost 5 bases to trimming and J lost 7 bases, with 9 bases between them. Here the CDR3 DNA reads TGTGCCAGCAGTACCACAGGTGAGCAGTACTTC. It encodes CASSTTGEQYF. The full variable domain, rest sourced from reference TRBV28 and TRBJ2-7, is DVKVTQSSRYLVKRTGEKVFLECVQDMDHENMFWYRQDPGLGLRLIYFSYDVKMKEKGDIPEGYSVSREKKERFSLILESASTNQTSMYLCASSTTGEQYFGPGTRLTVT.

CDR3 in DNA: TGTGCCAGCTCCTGGGCTAGCGGGCCCTCCTACGAGCAGTACTTC. Its translation: CASSWASGPSYEQYF. The chain uses TRBV27 and TRBJ2-7; TRBD2 matches 8 bases. Germline V CDR1 and CDR2: MNHEY, SMNVEV (reference sequence). Trimming at V came to 8 bases and at J to 0 bases, leaving 9 bases not matched to a gene. This CDR3 spans 15 amino acids.

V gene TRBV6-1 combines with J gene TRBJ1-5; D not resolved. V lost 4 bases to trimming and J lost 4 bases, with 8 bases between them. The V gene's germline CDR1 is MNHNS and CDR2 SASEGT. The CDR3 consists of 13 residues. The CDR3 nucleotides are TGTGCCAGCAGTGCGAGAGGGAATCAGCCCCAGCATTTT. This sequence encodes CASSARGNQPQHF.

V is TRBV7-2 and J is TRBJ2-7, with 8 bases fitting TRBD2. Per germline, CDR1 SGHTA and CDR2 FQGNSA. The trim removed 5 bases at V and 0 bases at J, leaving 9 bases unmatched. The CDR3 has 16 residues. The CDR3: CASSPIAGRGSYEQYF. CDR3 nucleotides: TGTGCCAGCAGCCCAATAGCGGGACGGGGCTCCTACGAGCAGTACTTC. Filled out from reference TRBV7-2 and TRBJ2-7, the complete variable domain reads GAGVSQSPSNKVTEKGKDVELRCDPISGHTALYWYRQSLGQGLEFLIYFQGNSAPDKSGLPSDRFSAERTGGSVSTLTIQRTQQEDSAVYLCASSPIAGRGSYEQYFGPGTRLTVT.

V gene TRBV19 combines with J gene TRBJ1-5, with TRBD1 matching over 9 bases. This CDR3 comprises 15 residues. From germline, CDR1 is LNHDA and CDR2 SQIVND (reference sequence). V lost 7 bases to trimming and J lost 4 bases; unmatched junction nucleotides: 8. CDR3 sequence reads: CASTSGQGRNQPQHF. The CDR3, as DNA: TGTGCCAGTACCTCAGGACAGGGGCGGAATCAGCCCCAGCATTTT. Full variable domain (rest looked up from reference TRBV19 and TRBJ1-5): DGGITQSPKYLFRKEGQNVTLSCEQNLNHDAMYWYRQDPGQGLRLIYYSQIVNDFQKGDIAEGYSVSREKKESFPLTVTSAQKNPTAFYLCASTSGQGRNQPQHFGDGTRLSIL.

V gene TRBV19 combines with J gene TRBJ1-2, with D possibly TRBD1 on 5 matching bases. There are 14 residues in the CDR3. The V end lost 6 bases, the J end lost 6 bases, and 17 bases lay between the germline ends. Germline values: CDR1 LNHDA, CDR2 SQIVND (reference sequence). CDR3 region: CASRDTGVRHGYTF. The CDR3 nucleotides read TGTGCCAGTAGGGACACCGGCGTCCGACATGGCTACACCTTC.